These 2 T cell receptor beta chains originate from one sample sequenced in a study of CD8 T cells in ankylosing spondylitis. TCRdb called the 5' RACE reads again in MiXCR, with one record for every CDR3 protein. The repertoire holds approximately 46,000 distinct CDR3 sequences, with 9.5% to 12% as singletons. Sequencing was performed on blood, either unsorted or a sorted T cell fraction (not recorded which). The source of these receptors is a male donor with ankylosing spondylitis or in good health (not recorded which).

This clonotype has a count of ten or more. The CDR3 coding sequence is TGCAGCGTAGGCCAGACAGGGGCTGAGGAGCAGTTCTTC. Translating gives CSVGQTGAEEQFF. The chain links TRBV29-1 to TRBJ2-1; 8 bases are shared with TRBD1. CDR1 SQVTM and CDR2 ANQGSEA come from the germline V gene. V lost 6 bases to trimming and J lost 10 bases; unmatched junction nucleotides: 11. The CDR3 length is 13 residues.

The table lists this clonotype with many counts. V gene TRBV29-1 combines with J gene TRBJ2-5; D not resolved. CDR1 SQVTM and CDR2 ANQGSEA come from the germline V gene. The CDR3 is made up of 10 amino acids. V lost 5 bases and J lost 5, with 6 bases in between. The CDR3 loop is CSVRVETQYF. DNA of the CDR3: TGCAGCGTTCGCGTTGAGACCCAGTACTTC.